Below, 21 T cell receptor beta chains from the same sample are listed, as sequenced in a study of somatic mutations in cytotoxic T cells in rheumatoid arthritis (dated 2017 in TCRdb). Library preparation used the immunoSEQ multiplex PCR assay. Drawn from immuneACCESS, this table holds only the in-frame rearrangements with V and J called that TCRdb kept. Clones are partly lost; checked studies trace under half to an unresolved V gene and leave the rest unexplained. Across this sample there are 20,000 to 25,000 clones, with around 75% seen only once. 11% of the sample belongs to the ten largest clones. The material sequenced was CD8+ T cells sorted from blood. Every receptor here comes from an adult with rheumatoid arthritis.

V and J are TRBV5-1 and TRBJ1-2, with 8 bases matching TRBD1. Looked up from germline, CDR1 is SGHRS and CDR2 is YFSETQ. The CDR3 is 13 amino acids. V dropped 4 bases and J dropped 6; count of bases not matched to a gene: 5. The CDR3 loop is CASSTTGGDGYTF. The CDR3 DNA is TGCGCCAGCAGCACCACAGGGGGGGATGGCTACACCTTC.

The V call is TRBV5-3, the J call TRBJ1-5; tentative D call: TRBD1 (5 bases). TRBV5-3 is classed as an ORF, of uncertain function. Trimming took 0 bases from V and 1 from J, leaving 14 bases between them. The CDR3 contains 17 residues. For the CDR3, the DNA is TGTGCCAGAAGCTTGGCTCTTGAGGGGTTCAGCAATCAGCCCCAGCATTTT. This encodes CARSLALEGFSNQPQHF.

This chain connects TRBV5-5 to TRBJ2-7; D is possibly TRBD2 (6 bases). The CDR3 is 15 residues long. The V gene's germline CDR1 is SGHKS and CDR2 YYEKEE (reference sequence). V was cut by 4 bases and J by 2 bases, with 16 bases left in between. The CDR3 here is CASSQTWAGTYEQYF. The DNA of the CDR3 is TGTGCCAGCAGCCAAACGTGGGCGGGGACCTACGAGCAGTACTTC. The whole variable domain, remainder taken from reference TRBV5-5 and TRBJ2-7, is DAGVTQSPTHLIKTRGQQVTLRCSPISGHKSVSWYQQVLGQGPQFIFQYYEKEERGRGNFPDRFSARQFPNYSSELNVNALLLGDSALYLCASSQTWAGTYEQYFGPGTRLTVT.

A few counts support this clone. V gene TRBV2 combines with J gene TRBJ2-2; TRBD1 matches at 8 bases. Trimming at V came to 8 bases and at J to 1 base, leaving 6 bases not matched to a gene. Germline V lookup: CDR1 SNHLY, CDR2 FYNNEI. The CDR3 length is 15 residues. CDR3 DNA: TGTGCCAGCCCAAAAGGGACAGGGAACACCGGGGAGCTGTTTTTT. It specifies CASPKGTGNTGELFF.

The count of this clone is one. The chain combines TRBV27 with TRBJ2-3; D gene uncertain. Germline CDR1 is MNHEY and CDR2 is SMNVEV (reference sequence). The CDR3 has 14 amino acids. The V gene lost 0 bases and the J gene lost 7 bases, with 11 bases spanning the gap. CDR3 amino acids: CASSLSASLNTQYF. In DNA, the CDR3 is TGTGCCAGCAGTTTATCAGCCTCCCTGAATACGCAGTATTTT.

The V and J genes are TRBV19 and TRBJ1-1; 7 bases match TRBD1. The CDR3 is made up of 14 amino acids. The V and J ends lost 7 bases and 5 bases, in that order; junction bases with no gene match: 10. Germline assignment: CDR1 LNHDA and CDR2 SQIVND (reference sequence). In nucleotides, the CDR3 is TGTGCCAGTATTGCAGGGGGTTATGGTACTGAAGCTTTCTTT. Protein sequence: CASIAGGYGTEAFF.

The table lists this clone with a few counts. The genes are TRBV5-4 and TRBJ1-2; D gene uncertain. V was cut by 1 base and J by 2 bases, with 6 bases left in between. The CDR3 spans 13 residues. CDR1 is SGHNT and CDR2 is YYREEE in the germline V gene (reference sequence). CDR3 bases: TGTGCCAGCAGCTTGCAAGGGAACTATGGCTACACCTTC. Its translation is CASSLQGNYGYTF.

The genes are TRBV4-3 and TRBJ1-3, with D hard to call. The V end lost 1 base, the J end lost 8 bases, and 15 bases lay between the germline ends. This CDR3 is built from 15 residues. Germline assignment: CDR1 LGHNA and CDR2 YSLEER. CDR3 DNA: TGCGCCAGCAGCCAAGGCGTTGGGTTTTCCGACACCATATATTTT. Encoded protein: CASSQGVGFSDTIYF.

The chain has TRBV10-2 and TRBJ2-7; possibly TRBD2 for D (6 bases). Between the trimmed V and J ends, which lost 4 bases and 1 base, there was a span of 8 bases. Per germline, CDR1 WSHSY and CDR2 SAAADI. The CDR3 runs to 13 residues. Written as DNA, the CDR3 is TGCGCCAGCAGTGTTAGCGGATCCTACGAGCAGTACTTC. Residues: CASSVSGSYEQYF.

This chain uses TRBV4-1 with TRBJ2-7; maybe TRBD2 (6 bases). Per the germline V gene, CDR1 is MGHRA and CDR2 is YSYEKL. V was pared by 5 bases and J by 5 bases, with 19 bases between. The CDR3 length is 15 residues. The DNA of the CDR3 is TGCGCCAGCAGCTGGGACTTTACCGGCCTCAACGAGCAGTACTTC. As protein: CASSWDFTGLNEQYF.

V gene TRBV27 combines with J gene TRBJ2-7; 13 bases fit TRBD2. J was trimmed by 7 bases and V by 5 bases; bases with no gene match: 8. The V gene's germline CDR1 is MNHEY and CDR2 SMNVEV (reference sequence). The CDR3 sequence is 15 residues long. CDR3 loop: CASSPRLAGGGEQYF. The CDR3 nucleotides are TGTGCCAGCAGTCCCCGACTAGCGGGAGGAGGGGAGCAGTACTTC.

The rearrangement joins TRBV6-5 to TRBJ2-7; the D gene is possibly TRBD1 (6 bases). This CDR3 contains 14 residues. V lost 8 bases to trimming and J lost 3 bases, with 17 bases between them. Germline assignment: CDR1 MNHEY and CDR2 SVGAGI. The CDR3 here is CASWGSGRGYEQYF. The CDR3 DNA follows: TGTGCCAGCTGGGGGAGCGGCAGGGGCTACGAGCAGTACTTC.

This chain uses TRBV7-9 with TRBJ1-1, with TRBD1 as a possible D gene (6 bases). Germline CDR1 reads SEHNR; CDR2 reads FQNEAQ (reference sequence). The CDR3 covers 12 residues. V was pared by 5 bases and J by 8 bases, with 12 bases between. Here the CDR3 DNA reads TGTGCCAGCAGCAACCGGGGGCGAGAAGCTTTCTTT. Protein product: CASSNRGREAFF.

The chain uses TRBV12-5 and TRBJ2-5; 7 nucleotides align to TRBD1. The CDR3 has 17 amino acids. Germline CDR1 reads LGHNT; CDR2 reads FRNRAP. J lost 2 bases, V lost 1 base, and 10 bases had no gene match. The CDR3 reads CASGLALNPGQQETQYF. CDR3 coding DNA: TGTGCTAGTGGTTTGGCATTGAACCCGGGACAGCAAGAGACCCAGTACTTC. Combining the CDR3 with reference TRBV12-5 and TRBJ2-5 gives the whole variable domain DARVTQTPRHKVTEMGQEVTMRCQPILGHNTVFWYRQTMMQGLELLAYFRNRAPLDDSGMPKDRFSAEMPDATLATLKIQPSEPRDSAVYFCASGLALNPGQQETQYFGPGTRLLVL.

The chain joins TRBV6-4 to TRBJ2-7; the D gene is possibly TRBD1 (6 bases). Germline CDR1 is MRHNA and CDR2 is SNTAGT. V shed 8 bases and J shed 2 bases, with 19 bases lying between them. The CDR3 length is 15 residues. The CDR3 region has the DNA TGTGCCAGCCAGTTTTCCGGGACACCTCCCTACGAGCAGTACTTC. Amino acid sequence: CASQFSGTPPYEQYF.

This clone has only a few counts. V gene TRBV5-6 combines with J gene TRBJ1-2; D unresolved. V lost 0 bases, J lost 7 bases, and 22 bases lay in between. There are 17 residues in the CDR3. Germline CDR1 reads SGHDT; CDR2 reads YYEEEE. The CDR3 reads CASSLDLYKAERSGYTF. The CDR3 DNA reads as TGTGCCAGCAGCTTGGACTTATATAAAGCAGAAAGGTCTGGCTACACCTTC.

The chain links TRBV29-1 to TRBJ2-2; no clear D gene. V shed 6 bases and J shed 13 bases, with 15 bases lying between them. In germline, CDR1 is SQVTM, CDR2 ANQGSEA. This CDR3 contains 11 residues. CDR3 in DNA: TGCAGCGTCGTTACCGGGTTCACGCTGTTTTTT. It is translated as CSVVTGFTLFF.

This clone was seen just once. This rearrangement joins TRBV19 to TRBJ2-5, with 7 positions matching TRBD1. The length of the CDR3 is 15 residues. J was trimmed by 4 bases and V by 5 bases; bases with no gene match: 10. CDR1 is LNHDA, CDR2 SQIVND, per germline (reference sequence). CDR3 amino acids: CASSDDRDGGETQYF. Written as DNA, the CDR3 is TGTGCCAGTAGTGATGACAGGGATGGGGGAGAGACCCAGTACTTC. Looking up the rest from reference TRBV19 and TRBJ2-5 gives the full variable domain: DGGITQSPKYLFRKEGQNVTLSCEQNLNHDAMYWYRQDPGQGLRLIYYSQIVNDFQKGDIAEGYSVSREKKESFPLTVTSAQKNPTAFYLCASSDDRDGGETQYFGPGTRLLVL.

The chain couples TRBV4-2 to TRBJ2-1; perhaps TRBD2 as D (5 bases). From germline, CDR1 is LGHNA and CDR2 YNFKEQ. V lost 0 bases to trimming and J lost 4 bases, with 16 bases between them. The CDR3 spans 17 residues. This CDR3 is CASSQEARLAWYNEQFF. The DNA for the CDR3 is TGTGCCAGCAGCCAAGAAGCGCGTCTAGCTTGGTACAATGAGCAGTTCTTC.

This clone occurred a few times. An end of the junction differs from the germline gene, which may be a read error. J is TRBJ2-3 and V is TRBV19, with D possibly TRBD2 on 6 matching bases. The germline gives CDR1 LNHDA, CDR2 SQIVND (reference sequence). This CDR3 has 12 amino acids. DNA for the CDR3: TGTGCCAGTAGTATCGCGGGACTCCCCGAGAATTTT. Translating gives CASSIAGLPENF.

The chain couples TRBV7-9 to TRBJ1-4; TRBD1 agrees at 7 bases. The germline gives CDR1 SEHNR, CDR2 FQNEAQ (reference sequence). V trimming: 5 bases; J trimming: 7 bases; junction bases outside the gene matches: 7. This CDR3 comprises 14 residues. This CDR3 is CASSQQGRPEKLFF. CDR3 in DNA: TGTGCCAGCAGCCAACAGGGGAGACCTGAAAAACTGTTTTTT.